This TCR beta chain was obtained from a study of OX40 agonist ivuxolimab in advanced cancers. Sequencing was performed with immunoSEQ multiplex PCR; in TCRdb, only in-frame clones are kept and a portion is missing. The sample contains roughly 79,000 clones, around 83% of which appear only once. Autoimmune disease history or systemic immunosuppression disqualified patients. The CDR3 contains 13 residues. V gave up 6 bases and J gave up 8 bases; unmatched junction bases: 2. CDR1 MDHEN and CDR2 SYDVKM come from the germline V gene. This sequence joins TRBV28 and TRBJ2-1; 12 bases map to TRBD2. The sequencing here drew on CD4+ or CD8+ T cells sorted from blood, taken in a trial of the OX40 agonist ivuxolimab. The receptor was isolated from an adult with an advanced solid tumor such as melanoma, head and neck, liver or kidney cancer. The CDR3 DNA reads as TGTGCCAGCAGATCTAGCGGGAGGGATGAGCAGTTCTTC. Its protein is CASRSSGRDEQFF. Drawing the rest from reference TRBV28 and TRBJ2-1, the complete variable domain is DVKVTQSSRYLVKRTGEKVFLECVQDMDHENMFWYRQDPGLGLRLIYFSYDVKMKEKGDIPEGYSVSREKKERFSLILESASTNQTSMYLCASRSSGRDEQFFGPGTRLTVL.